A single sample gave rise to the 9 T cell receptor beta chains below, sequenced in a study of blood T cell repertoires in COVID-19. Assay: immunoSEQ multiplex PCR; the TCRdb copy retains only in-frame clones and omits some. The profile shows approximately 190,000 clones, roughly nine tenths of them singletons. Sequenced sample: PBMCs or T cells enriched from blood (not recorded which). Receptors originate from a woman aged 40 to 50 in a cohort exposed to, infected with or recovered from COVID-19 (not recorded which).

This clone came up a few times. The genes are TRBV25-1 and TRBJ2-7, with D possibly matching TRBD2 (5 bases). This CDR3 region has 13 residues. CDR1 is MGHDK, CDR2 SYGVNS, per germline. V was clipped by 8 bases and J by 5 bases, with 16 bases between them. In DNA, the CDR3 is TGTGCCAGCGGAGGTCTAGTGCCCCACGAGCAGTACTTC. Amino acid sequence: CASGGLVPHEQYF.

The chain uses TRBV6-1 and TRBJ1-6, with D possibly being TRBD1 (6 bases). Trimming took 2 bases from V and 0 from J, leaving 8 bases between them. Germline loops: CDR1 MNHNS, CDR2 SASEGT. The CDR3 runs 16 residues. CDR3 in DNA: TGTGCCAGCAGTGAATGGGGGCTCTCCTATAATTCACCCCTCCACTTT. The encoded protein is CASSEWGLSYNSPLHF.

The V call is TRBV29-1, the J call TRBJ1-5; the match to TRBD1 covers 7 bases. CDR1 SQVTM and CDR2 ANQGSEA come from the germline V gene. J gave up 5 bases and V 7 bases, and 8 bases lay outside the gene matches. This CDR3 region has 13 residues. This CDR3 is CSAEQGCDQPQHF. The CDR3 DNA reads TGCAGCGCAGAACAGGGGTGCGATCAGCCCCAGCATTTT.

This rearrangement joins TRBV5-4 to TRBJ2-7, with TRBD1 identical over 9 bases. Per germline, CDR1 SGHNT and CDR2 YYREEE (reference sequence). V shed 3 bases, J shed 2 bases, and the junction held 3 bases outside the gene matches. The CDR3 covers 14 residues. The CDR3 sequence is CASSWDRETYEQYF. The DNA of the CDR3 is TGTGCCAGCAGCTGGGACAGGGAGACCTACGAGCAGTACTTC.

In the case of this clone: This sample includes further DNA sequences coding for the same CDR3. This rearrangement joins TRBV28 to TRBJ1-3; D unresolved. Germline values: CDR1 MDHEN, CDR2 SYDVKM. V lost 3 bases and J lost 4, with 10 bases in between. The CDR3 is 14 amino acids. In DNA, the CDR3 is TGTGCCAGCAGTTTTCGGGGATCGGGAAACACCATATATTTT. Translation gives CASSFRGSGNTIYF.

This chain links TRBV4-2 with TRBJ1-1, with 9 bases fitting TRBD1. V was pared by 3 bases and J by 4 bases, with 6 bases of the junction left unmatched. This CDR3 is built from 15 residues. Germline assignment: CDR1 LGHNA and CDR2 YNFKEQ. The CDR3 spells CASSHGTGMGTEAFF. For the CDR3, the DNA is TGTGCCAGCAGCCACGGGACAGGGATGGGCACTGAAGCTTTCTTT.

The CDR3 nucleotides read TGTGCCAGCAGCTACGATCCCGGGACAGGGAAAAGCTATGGCTACACCTTC. Translating gives CASSYDPGTGKSYGYTF. V usage is TRBV7-8 and J usage is TRBJ1-2, with 9 bases lining up with TRBD1. CDR1 is SGHVS and CDR2 is FQNEAQ in the germline V gene. The CDR3 consists of 17 residues. The junction had 13 bases not matched to a gene; V was cut back by 4 bases and J by 4 bases.

This clone was seen just once. This chain joins TRBV15 and TRBJ2-7, with TRBD1 matching over 8 bases. In germline, CDR1 is LNHNV, CDR2 YYDKDF (reference sequence). With V trimmed by 0 bases and J by 4 bases, 8 bases remained unmatched. This CDR3 region has 16 residues. DNA of the CDR3: TGTGCCACCAGCAGAGATAAAAGGACAGGGCCATACGAGCAGTACTTC. This translates into CATSRDKRTGPYEQYF.

Here the CDR3 reads CASSPDGGLSPLHF. DNA for the CDR3: TGTGCCAGCAGTCCCGACGGTGGACTCTCACCCCTCCACTTT. V and J are TRBV9 and TRBJ1-6, with unresolved D. Germline V CDR1 and CDR2: SGDLS, YYNGEE. Deletions cut 5 bases from V and 10 bases from J, with 16 bases between. CDR3 length: 14 residues. The full variable domain, with the rest looked up from reference TRBV9 and TRBJ1-6, is DSGVTQTPKHLITATGQRVTLRCSPRSGDLSVYWYQQSLDQGLQFLIQYYNGEERAKGNILERFSAQQFPDLHSELNLSSLELGDSALYFCASSPDGGLSPLHFGNGTRLTVT.